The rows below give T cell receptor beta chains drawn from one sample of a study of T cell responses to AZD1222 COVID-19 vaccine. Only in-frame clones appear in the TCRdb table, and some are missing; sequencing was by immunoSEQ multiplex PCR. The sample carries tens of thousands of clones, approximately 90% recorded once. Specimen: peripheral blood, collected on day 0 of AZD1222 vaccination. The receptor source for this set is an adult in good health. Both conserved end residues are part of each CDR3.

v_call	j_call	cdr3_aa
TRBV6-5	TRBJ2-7	CASTRGRGRYEQYF
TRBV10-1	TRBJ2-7	CASVQKVHEQYF
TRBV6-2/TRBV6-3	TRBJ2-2	CASSYIGPGELFF
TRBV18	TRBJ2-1	CASSPPPGENEQFF
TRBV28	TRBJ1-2	CASSPGALYGYTF
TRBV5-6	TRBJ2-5	CASSLRDGEETQYF
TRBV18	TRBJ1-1	CASSPRQGTNTEAFF
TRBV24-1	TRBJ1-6	CATSATGNNSPLHF
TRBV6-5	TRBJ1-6	CASSYSVSFYNSPLHF
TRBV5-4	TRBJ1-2	CASSLRDRYGYTF
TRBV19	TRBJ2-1	CASKGLAGHNEQFF
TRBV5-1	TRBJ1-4	CASSVPQTGPNEKLFF
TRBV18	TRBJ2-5	CASSPPPGVRETQYF
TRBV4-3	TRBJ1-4	CASSQYSATNEKLFF
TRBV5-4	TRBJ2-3	CASSRDRGQDTQYF
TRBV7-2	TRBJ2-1	CASSLEGNEQFF
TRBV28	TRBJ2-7	CASSFRGPVYEQYF
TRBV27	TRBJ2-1	CASSSRGSGNEQFF
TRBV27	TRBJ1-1	CASSFMRNTEAFF
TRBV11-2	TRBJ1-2	CASSLDRADGYTF
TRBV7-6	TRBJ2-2	CASSNPGLAGENTGELFF
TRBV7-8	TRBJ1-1	CASSLVGGVSEAFF
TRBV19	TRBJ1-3	CASNQMGIPLSGNTIYF
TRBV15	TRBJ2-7	CATSRGPDEQYF
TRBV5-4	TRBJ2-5	CASSLRGLEETQYF
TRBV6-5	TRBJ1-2	CASHAFGTDYGYTF
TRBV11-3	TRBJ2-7	CASSLDHRVRVYYEQYF
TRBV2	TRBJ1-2	CASSDVPEHYGYTF
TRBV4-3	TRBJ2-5	CASSQEVGPETQYF
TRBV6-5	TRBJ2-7	CASRWKGSSYEQYF
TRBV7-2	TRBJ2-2	CASSSGLYTGELFF
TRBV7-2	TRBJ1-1	CASSLRQANTEAFF
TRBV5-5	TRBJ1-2	CASSLTPSNYGYTF
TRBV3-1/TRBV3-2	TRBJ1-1	CASSPLSLNTEAFF
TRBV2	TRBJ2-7	CASKTGGGDEQYF